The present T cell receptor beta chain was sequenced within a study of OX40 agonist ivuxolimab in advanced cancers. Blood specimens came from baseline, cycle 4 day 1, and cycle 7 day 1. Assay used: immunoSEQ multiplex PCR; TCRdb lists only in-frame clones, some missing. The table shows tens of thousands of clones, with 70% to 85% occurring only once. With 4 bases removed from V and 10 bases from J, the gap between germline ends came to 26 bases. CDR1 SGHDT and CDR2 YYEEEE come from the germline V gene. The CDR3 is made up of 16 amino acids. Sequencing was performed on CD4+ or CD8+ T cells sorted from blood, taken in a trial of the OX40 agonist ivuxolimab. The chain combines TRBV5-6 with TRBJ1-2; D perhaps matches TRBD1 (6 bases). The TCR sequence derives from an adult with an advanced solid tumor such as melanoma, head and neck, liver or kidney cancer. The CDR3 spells CASSRTNRARNGYYTF. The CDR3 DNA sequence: TGTGCCAGCAGCAGAACGAACAGGGCAAGGAATGGTTACTACACCTTC.